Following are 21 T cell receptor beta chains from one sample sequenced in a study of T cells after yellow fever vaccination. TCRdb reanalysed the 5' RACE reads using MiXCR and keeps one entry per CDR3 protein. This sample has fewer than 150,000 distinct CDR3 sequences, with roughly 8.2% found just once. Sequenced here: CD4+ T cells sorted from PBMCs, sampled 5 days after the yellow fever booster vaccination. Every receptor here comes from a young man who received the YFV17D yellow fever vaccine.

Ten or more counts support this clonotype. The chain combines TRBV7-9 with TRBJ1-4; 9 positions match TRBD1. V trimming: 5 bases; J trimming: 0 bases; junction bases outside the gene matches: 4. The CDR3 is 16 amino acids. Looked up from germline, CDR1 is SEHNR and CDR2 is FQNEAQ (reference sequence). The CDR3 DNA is TGTGCCAGCAGCCAGGGGACAGGGACAACTAATGAAAAACTGTTTTTT. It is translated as CASSQGTGTTNEKLFF.

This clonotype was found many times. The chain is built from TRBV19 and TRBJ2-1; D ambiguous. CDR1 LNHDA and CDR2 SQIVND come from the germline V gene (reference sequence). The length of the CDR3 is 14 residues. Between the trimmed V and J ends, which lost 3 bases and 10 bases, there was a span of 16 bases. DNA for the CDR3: TGTGCCAGTAGTATTAGGGCTGTTTATGGGGAGCAGTTCTTC. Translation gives CASSIRAVYGEQFF.

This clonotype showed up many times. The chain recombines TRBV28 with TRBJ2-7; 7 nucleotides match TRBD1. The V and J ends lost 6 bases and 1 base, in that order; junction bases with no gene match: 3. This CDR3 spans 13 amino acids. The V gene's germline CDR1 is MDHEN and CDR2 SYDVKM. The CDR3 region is CASRTGVSYEQYF. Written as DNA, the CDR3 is TGTGCCAGCAGAACAGGGGTTTCCTACGAGCAGTACTTC.

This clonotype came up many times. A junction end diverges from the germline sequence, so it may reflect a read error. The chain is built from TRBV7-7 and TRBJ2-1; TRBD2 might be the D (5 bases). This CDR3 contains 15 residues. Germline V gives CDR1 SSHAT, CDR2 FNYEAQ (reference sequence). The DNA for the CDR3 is TGTGCTAGCAGCGTTGGACGCACTAGTGTTAGTGAGCAGTTCTTC. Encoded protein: CASSVGRTSVSEQFF.

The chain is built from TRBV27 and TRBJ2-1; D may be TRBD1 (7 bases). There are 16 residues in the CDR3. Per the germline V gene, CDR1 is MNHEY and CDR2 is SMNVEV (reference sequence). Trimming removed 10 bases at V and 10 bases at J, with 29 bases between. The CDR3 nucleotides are TGTGCCACCTTTTATCCCACTTTCAGGGGGGCGGGGGAGCAGTTCTTC. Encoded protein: CATFYPTFRGAGEQFF.

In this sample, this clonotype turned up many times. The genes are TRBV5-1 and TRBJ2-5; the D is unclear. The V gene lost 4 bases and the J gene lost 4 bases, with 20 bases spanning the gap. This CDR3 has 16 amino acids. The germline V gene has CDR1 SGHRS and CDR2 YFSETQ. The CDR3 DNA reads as TGCGCCAGCAGCCGAGGCAGCGTCGTAAGGGCAGAGACCCAGTACTTC. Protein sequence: CASSRGSVVRAETQYF.

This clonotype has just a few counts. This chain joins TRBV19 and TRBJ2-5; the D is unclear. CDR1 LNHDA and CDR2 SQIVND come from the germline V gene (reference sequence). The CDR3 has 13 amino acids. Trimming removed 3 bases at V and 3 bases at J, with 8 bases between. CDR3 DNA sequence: TGTGCCAGTAGTATCGGGCAGAAAGAGACCCAGTACTTC. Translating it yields CASSIGQKETQYF.

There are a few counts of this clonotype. CDR3 in amino acids: CSARAAGTSGADTQYF. CDR3 DNA: TGCAGTGCTAGAGCAGCCGGGACTAGCGGCGCAGATACGCAGTATTTT. The V gene is TRBV20-1, the J gene TRBJ2-3; 11 bases are a match to TRBD2. Losses at the gene ends were 1 base for V and 4 bases for J; bases not matched to a gene: 7. CDR1 is DFQATT and CDR2 is SNEGSKA in the germline V gene (reference sequence). The CDR3 is made up of 16 amino acids.

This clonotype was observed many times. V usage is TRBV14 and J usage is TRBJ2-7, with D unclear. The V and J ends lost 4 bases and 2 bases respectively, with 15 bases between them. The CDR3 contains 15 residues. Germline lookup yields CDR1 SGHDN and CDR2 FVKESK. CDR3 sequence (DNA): TGTGCCAGCAGCCCATCAAACCCCTCCCCCTACGAGCAGTACTTC. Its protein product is CASSPSNPSPYEQYF.

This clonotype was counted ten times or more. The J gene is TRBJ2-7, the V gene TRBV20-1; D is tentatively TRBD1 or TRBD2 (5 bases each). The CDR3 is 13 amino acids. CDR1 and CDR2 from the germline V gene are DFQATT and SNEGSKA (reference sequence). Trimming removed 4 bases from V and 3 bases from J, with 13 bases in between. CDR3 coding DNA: TGCAGTGCTACCGGGACCGCTATCTACGAGCAGTACTTC. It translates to CSATGTAIYEQYF.

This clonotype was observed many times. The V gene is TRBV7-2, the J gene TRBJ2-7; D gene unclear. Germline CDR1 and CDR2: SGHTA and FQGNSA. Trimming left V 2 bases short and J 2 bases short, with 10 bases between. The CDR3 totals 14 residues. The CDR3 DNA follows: TGTGCCAGCAGCTTACCCCATTTTCCCTACGAGCAGTACTTC. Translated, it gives CASSLPHFPYEQYF.

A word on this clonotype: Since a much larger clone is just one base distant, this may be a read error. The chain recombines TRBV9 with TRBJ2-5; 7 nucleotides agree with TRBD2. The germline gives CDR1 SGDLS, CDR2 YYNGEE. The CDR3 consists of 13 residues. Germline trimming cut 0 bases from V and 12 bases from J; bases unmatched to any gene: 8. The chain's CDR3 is CASSVDGGRTKYF. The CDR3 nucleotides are TGTGCCAGCAGCGTAGATGGCGGGAGAACCAAGTACTTC.

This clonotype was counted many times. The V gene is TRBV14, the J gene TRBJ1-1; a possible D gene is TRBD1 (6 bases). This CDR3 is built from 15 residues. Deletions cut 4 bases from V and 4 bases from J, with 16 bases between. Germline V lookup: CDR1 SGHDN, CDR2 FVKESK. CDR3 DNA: TGTGCCAGCAGCCTACGCGGGGGCCGTGGCACTGAAGCTTTCTTT. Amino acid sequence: CASSLRGGRGTEAFF.

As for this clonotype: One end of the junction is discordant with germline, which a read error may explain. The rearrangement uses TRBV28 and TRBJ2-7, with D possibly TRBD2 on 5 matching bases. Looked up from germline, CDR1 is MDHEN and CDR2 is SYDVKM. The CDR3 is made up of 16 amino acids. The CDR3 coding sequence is TGTGCCAGCAGTTTAGAGCCAGCGGAAAGCTCCTACAAGCAGTACTTC. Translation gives CASSLEPAESSYKQYF.

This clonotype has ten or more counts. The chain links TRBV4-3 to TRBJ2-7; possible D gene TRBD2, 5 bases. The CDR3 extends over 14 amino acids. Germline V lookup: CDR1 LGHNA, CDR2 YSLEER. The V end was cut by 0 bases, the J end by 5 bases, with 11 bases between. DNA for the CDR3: TGCGCCAGCAGCCAAGAACCCGCGGGTAACGAGCAGTACTTC. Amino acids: CASSQEPAGNEQYF.

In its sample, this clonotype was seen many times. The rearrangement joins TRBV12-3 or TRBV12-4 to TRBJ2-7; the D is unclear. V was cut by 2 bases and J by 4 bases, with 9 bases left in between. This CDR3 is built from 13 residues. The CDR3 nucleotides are TGTGCCAGCAGTTTATATTTGCTGTACGAGCAGTACTTC. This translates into CASSLYLLYEQYF.

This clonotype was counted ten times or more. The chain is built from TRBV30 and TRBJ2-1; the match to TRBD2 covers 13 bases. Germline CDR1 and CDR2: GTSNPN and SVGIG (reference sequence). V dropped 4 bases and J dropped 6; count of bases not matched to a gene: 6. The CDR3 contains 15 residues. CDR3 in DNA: TGTGCCTGGACCCTCGGACTAGCGGGAGCCAATGAGCAGTTCTTC. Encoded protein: CAWTLGLAGANEQFF.

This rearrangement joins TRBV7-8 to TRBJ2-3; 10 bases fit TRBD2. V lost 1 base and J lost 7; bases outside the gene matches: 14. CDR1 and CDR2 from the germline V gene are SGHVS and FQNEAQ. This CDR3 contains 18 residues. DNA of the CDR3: TGTGCCAGCAGCTTAGGGACGGCTATAAGCGGGAGGGTGAATACGCAGTATTTT. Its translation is CASSLGTAISGRVNTQYF.

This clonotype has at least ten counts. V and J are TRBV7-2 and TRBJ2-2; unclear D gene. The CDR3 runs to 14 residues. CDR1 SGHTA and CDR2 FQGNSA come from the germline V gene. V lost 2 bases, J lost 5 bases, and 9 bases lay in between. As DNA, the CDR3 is TGTGCCAGCAGCTTACCGGGCTTAACCGGGGAGCTGTTTTTT. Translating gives CASSLPGLTGELFF.

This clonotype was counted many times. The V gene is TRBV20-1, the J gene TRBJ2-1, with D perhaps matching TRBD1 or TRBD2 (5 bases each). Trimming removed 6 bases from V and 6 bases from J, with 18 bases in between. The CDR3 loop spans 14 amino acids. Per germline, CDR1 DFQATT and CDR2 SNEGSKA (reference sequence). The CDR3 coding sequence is TGCAGTGCCAGTGAAGGGACGGCCGCCAATGAGCAGTTCTTC. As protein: CSASEGTAANEQFF.

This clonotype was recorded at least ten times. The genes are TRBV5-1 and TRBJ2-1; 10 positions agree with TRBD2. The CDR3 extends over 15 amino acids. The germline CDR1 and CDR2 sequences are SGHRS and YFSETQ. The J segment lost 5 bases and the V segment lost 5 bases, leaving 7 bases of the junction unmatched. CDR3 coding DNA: TGCGCCAGCAGGCCACTAGCGGGAAAAGACAATGAGCAGTTCTTC. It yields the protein CASRPLAGKDNEQFF.